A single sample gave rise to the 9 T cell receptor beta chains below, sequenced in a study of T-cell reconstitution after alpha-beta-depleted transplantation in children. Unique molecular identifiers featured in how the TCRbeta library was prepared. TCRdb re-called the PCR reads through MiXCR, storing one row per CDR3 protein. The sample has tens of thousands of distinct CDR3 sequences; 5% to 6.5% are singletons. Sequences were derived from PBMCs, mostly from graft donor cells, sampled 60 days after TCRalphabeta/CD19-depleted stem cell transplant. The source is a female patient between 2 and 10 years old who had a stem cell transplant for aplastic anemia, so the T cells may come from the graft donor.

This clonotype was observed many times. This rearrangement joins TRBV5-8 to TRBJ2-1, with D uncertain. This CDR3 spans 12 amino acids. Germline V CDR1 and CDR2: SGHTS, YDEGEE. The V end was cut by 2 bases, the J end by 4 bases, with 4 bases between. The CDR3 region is CASSFGYNEQFF. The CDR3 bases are TGTGCCAGCAGCTTTGGTTACAATGAGCAGTTCTTC.

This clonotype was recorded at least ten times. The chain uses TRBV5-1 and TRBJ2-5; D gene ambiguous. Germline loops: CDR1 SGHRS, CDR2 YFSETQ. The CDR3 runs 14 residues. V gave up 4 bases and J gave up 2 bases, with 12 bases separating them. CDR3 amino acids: CASSLGRNQETQYF. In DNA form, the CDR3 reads TGCGCCAGCAGCCTAGGACGAAATCAAGAGACCCAGTACTTC.

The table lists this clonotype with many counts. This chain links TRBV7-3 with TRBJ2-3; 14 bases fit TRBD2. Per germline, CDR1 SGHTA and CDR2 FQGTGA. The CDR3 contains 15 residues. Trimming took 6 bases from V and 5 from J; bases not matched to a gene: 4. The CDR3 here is CASRPGTSGRDTQYF. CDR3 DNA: TGTGCCAGCAGGCCCGGGACTAGCGGGAGAGATACGCAGTATTTT.

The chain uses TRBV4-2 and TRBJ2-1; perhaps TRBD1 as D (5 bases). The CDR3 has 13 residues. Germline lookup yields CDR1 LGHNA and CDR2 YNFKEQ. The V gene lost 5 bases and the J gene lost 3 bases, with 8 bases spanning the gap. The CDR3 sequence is CASSSQGYNEQFF. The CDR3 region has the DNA TGTGCCAGCAGCTCTCAGGGCTACAATGAGCAGTTCTTC.

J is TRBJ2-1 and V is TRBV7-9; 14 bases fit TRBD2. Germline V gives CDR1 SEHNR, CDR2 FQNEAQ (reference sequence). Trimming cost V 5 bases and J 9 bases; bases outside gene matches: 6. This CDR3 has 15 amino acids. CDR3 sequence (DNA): TGTGCCAGCAGCCCAAAGACTAGCGGGGGGGGTGAGCAGTTCTTC. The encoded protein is CASSPKTSGGGEQFF.

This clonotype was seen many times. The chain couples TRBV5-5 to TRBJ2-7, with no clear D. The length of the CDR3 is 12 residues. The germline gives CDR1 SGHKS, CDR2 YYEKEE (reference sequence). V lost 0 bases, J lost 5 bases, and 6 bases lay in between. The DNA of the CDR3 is TGTGCCAGCAGCTTGGATAGAAACGAGCAGTACTTC. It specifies CASSLDRNEQYF.

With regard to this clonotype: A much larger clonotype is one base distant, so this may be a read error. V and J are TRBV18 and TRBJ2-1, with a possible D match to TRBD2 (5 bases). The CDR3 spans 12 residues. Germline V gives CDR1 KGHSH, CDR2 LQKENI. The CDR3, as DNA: TGTACCAGCTCGCTACTAGTCGATGAGCAGTTCTTC. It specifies CTSSLLVDEQFF.

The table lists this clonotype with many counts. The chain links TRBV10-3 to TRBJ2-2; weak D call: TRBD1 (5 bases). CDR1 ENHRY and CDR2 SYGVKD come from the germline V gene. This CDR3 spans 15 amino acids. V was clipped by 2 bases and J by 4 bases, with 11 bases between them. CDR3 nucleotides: TGTGCCATCAGTGAGCCGTGGCAGGGCACCGGGGAGCTGTTTTTT. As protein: CAISEPWQGTGELFF.

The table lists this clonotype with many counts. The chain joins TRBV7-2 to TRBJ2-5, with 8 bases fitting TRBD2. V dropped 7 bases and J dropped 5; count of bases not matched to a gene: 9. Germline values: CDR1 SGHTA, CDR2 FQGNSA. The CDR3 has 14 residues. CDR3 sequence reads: CASTPPSGRETQYF. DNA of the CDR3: TGTGCCAGCACCCCCCCTAGCGGGCGGGAGACCCAGTACTTC. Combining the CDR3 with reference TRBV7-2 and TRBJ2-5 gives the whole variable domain GAGVSQSPSNKVTEKGKDVELRCDPISGHTALYWYRQSLGQGLEFLIYFQGNSAPDKSGLPSDRFSAERTGGSVSTLTIQRTQQEDSAVYLCASTPPSGRETQYFGPGTRLLVL.